The present TCR beta chain was sequenced within a study of Graves' ophthalmopathy and Graves' hyperthyroidism. In the case of this clonotype: Its antigen is undetermined.

Diagnosis relied on clinical symptoms, serum thyroxine, TRAb, thyroid ultrasound and orbital computed tomography. Amplifying from RNA transcripts, the study obtained TCR beta CDR3 regions. An opening RT-PCR round employed HTBI primers and preceded a second-round multiplex PCR. Each CDR3 protein gets one entry after TCRdb re-called the multiplex PCR reads with MiXCR. This table holds a few hundred thousand distinct CDR3 sequences, under 45% found once. CDR3 length: 14 amino acids. Trimming took 4 bases from V and 2 from J; bases not matched to a gene: 7. From germline, CDR1 is DFQATT and CDR2 SNEGSKA (reference sequence). Study-level findings and limits: Using a 13-signature model, the authors split ophthalmopathy from stable hyperthyroidism, with roughly 90% sensitivity and 75% to 82% specificity. Most expanded thyroid clonotypes above 0.001 frequency also appeared in blood.

The specimen was peripheral blood or thyroid tissue (not recorded which). This sequence joins TRBV20-1 and TRBJ2-7; 8 bases map to TRBD1. This TCR came from an adult man with Graves' hyperthyroidism. CDR3 bases: TGCAGTGCTAACCTGGACAGGGAGACCTACGAGCAGTACTTC. This gives the protein CSANLDRETYEQYF.